This is a list of T cell receptor beta chains from one sample in a study of cytomegalovirus exposure and HLA in healthy donors. Measured with immunoSEQ multiplex PCR; TCRdb has only the in-frame clones, and not every one. The sample records 60,000 to 75,000 clones, 75% to 80% being singletons. The sequencing sample was made of PBMCs. Receptors were obtained from a man younger than 35 in good health and CMV-seropositive. The CDR3 runs from the conserved cysteine through the conserved F or W. A D gene is named only where the DNA matches it firmly. Rows may omit the clone size; those that give it use once, few, many or a size class.

J gene: TRBJ2-5
V gene: TRBV19
clone size: .
D gene: .
CDR3 protein: CASSISRETQYF
CDR3 DNA: TGTGCCAGTAGTATAAGTAGAGAGACCCAGTACTTC

J gene: TRBJ2-2
V gene: TRBV29-1
clone size: .
D gene: TRBD1
CDR3 protein: CSVEISDRGPPGELFF
CDR3 DNA: TGCAGCGTTGAAATCTCGGACAGGGGGCCTCCCGGGGAGCTGTTTTTT

J gene: TRBJ1-1
V gene: TRBV25-1
clone size: .
D gene: .
CDR3 protein: CASKLEDTEAFF
CDR3 DNA: TGTGCCAGCAAGTTGGAGGACACTGAAGCTTTCTTT

J gene: TRBJ2-7
V gene: TRBV6-5
clone size: .
D gene: TRBD2
CDR3 protein: CASSYRGRESHEQYF
CDR3 DNA: TGTGCCAGCAGTTATCGCGGGAGAGAGAGTCACGAGCAGTACTTC

J gene: TRBJ2-7
V gene: TRBV15
clone size: few
D gene: .
CDR3 protein: CATSRAGLDEQYF
CDR3 DNA: TGTGCCACCAGCAGAGCGGGGTTGGACGAGCAGTACTTC

J gene: TRBJ2-3
V gene: TRBV25-1
clone size: .
D gene: .
CDR3 protein: CASSGLDGTQYF
CDR3 DNA: TGTGCCAGCAGCGGACTCGATGGGACGCAGTATTTT

J gene: TRBJ1-2
V gene: TRBV7-8
clone size: .
D gene: .
CDR3 protein: CASSWGTPDNYGYTF
CDR3 DNA: TGTGCCAGCAGCTGGGGGACACCGGATAACTATGGCTACACCTTC

J gene: TRBJ1-1
V gene: TRBV19
clone size: .
D gene: .
CDR3 protein: CASTFSTPTEAFF
CDR3 DNA: TGTGCCAGTACCTTTTCTACCCCCACTGAAGCTTTCTTT

J gene: TRBJ2-1
V gene: TRBV15
clone size: .
D gene: .
CDR3 protein: CATSRGAGSNEQFF
CDR3 DNA: TGTGCCACCAGCAGAGGGGCAGGGTCCAATGAGCAGTTCTTC

J gene: TRBJ1-1
V gene: TRBV28
clone size: .
D gene: .
CDR3 protein: CASFRVRNTEAFF
CDR3 DNA: TGTGCCAGCTTCAGGGTCAGGAACACTGAAGCTTTCTTT

J gene: TRBJ1-1
V gene: TRBV9
clone size: .
D gene: TRBD1
CDR3 protein: CASSAGQGSTEAFF
CDR3 DNA: TGTGCCAGCAGCGCGGGACAGGGGAGTACTGAAGCTTTCTTT

J gene: TRBJ1-5
V gene: TRBV18
clone size: .
D gene: TRBD1
CDR3 protein: CASSRDSLWPQHF
CDR3 DNA: TGTGCCAGCTCACGGGACAGCCTTTGGCCCCAGCATTTT

J gene: TRBJ1-1
V gene: TRBV10-1
clone size: once
D gene: TRBD1
CDR3 protein: CASSESNRGRYTEAFF
CDR3 DNA: TGCGCCAGCAGTGAGTCGAACAGGGGGCGGTATACTGAAGCTTTCTTT

J gene: TRBJ2-1
V gene: TRBV10-3
clone size: .
D gene: TRBD2
CDR3 protein: CAISDSSGSHEQFF
CDR3 DNA: TGTGCCATCAGTGACTCTAGCGGGAGCCATGAGCAGTTCTTC

J gene: TRBJ2-5
V gene: TRBV7-9
clone size: .
D gene: .
CDR3 protein: CASSLALANQETQYF
CDR3 DNA: TGTGCCAGCAGCCTCGCTTTAGCGAACCAAGAGACCCAGTACTTC

J gene: TRBJ2-1
V gene: TRBV4-1
clone size: .
D gene: .
CDR3 protein: CASSLKSGVAGNEQFF
CDR3 DNA: TGCGCCAGCAGCCTTAAGTCGGGAGTAGCCGGCAATGAGCAGTTCTTC

J gene: TRBJ2-3
V gene: TRBV6-5
clone size: .
D gene: .
CDR3 protein: CASSYLGETDTQYF
CDR3 DNA: TGTGCCAGCAGTTACCTAGGGGAAACAGATACGCAGTATTTT

J gene: TRBJ2-7
V gene: TRBV6-6
clone size: .
D gene: .
CDR3 protein: CASTSGEVHEQYF
CDR3 DNA: TGTGCCAGCACATCGGGAGAAGTCCACGAGCAGTACTTC

J gene: TRBJ1-6
V gene: TRBV6-5
clone size: .
D gene: TRBD1
CDR3 protein: CASTMDRGRSPLHF
CDR3 DNA: TGTGCCAGCACCATGGACAGGGGTCGATCACCCCTCCACTTT

J gene: TRBJ2-1
V gene: TRBV6-5
clone size: .
D gene: .
CDR3 protein: CASSYQAGHHNEQFF
CDR3 DNA: TGTGCCAGCAGTTACCAGGCCGGACACCACAATGAGCAGTTCTTC

J gene: TRBJ1-1
V gene: TRBV4-1
clone size: .
D gene: .
CDR3 protein: CASSQGGTGGPLNTEAFF
CDR3 DNA: TGCGCCAGCAGCCAAGGCGGTACGGGGGGCCCCCTGAACACTGAAGCTTTCTTT

J gene: TRBJ1-1
V gene: TRBV30
clone size: .
D gene: TRBD1
CDR3 protein: CAWSGIQGGEAFF
CDR3 DNA: TGTGCCTGGAGTGGGATTCAGGGGGGTGAAGCTTTCTTT

J gene: TRBJ2-1
V gene: TRBV6-1
clone size: .
D gene: TRBD2
CDR3 protein: CASSEHSGTSAYNEQFF
CDR3 DNA: TGTGCCAGCAGTGAACACTCCGGGACTAGCGCCTACAATGAGCAGTTCTTC

J gene: TRBJ1-6
V gene: TRBV30
clone size: .
D gene: .
CDR3 protein: CAWSLQGNSPLHF
CDR3 DNA: TGTGCCTGGAGTCTACAGGGAAACTCACCCCTCCACTTT

J gene: TRBJ2-5
V gene: TRBV5-1
clone size: .
D gene: .
CDR3 protein: CASSPSLALLKETQYF
CDR3 DNA: TGCGCCAGCAGCCCCTCACTAGCCTTACTTAAAGAGACCCAGTACTTC

J gene: TRBJ2-3
V gene: TRBV7-7
clone size: .
D gene: .
CDR3 protein: CASSQDSTDTQYF
CDR3 DNA: TGTGCCAGCAGCCAGGATAGCACAGATACGCAGTATTTT

J gene: TRBJ1-5
V gene: TRBV7-8
clone size: .
D gene: .
CDR3 protein: CASSLQHGGGNQPQHF
CDR3 DNA: TGTGCCAGCAGCTTACAACATGGGGGGGGCAATCAGCCCCAGCATTTT

J gene: TRBJ1-1
V gene: TRBV7-9
clone size: .
D gene: .
CDR3 protein: CASRAGTADTEAFF
CDR3 DNA: TGTGCCAGCAGGGCGGGGACGGCGGACACTGAAGCTTTCTTT

J gene: TRBJ2-7
V gene: TRBV7-6
clone size: .
D gene: .
CDR3 protein: CASSLGVRGTPYEQYF
CDR3 DNA: TGTGCCAGCAGCTTAGGAGTCCGCGGAACCCCCTACGAGCAGTACTTC

J gene: TRBJ2-1
V gene: TRBV5-1
clone size: .
D gene: TRBD1
CDR3 protein: CASSLSLRTGEGNEQFF
CDR3 DNA: TGCGCCAGCAGCCTGTCCCTCCGGACAGGGGAGGGCAATGAGCAGTTCTTC

J gene: TRBJ1-2
V gene: TRBV5-1
clone size: .
D gene: TRBD1
CDR3 protein: CASSIGTGRGYTF
CDR3 DNA: TGCGCCAGCAGCATTGGGACAGGGCGCGGCTACACCTTC

J gene: TRBJ1-1
V gene: TRBV2
clone size: .
D gene: .
CDR3 protein: CASSVMRGAEAFF
CDR3 DNA: TGTGCCAGCAGTGTCATGCGCGGCGCTGAAGCTTTCTTT

J gene: TRBJ2-5
V gene: TRBV7-2
clone size: .
D gene: .
CDR3 protein: CASSSGSGGLGAQYF
CDR3 DNA: TGTGCCAGCAGCTCCGGTAGCGGCGGCCTTGGGGCCCAGTACTTC

J gene: TRBJ1-5
V gene: TRBV7-8
clone size: .
D gene: .
CDR3 protein: CASSRQISNQPQHF
CDR3 DNA: TGTGCCAGCAGCCGACAGATTAGCAATCAGCCCCAGCATTTT

J gene: TRBJ1-5
V gene: TRBV28
clone size: .
D gene: .
CDR3 protein: CASRSQGRLQPQHF
CDR3 DNA: TGTGCCAGCAGGTCACAGGGACGGTTGCAGCCCCAGCATTTT